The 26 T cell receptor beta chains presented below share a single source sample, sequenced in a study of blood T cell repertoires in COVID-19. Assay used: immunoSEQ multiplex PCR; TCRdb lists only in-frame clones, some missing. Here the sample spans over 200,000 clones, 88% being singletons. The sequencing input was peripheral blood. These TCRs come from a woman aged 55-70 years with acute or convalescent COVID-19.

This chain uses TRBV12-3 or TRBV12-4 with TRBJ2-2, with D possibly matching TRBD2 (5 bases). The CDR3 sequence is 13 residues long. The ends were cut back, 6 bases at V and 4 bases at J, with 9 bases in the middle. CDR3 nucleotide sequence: TGTGCCAGCAGACGGGGATCCACCGGGGAGCTGTTTTTT. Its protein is CASRRGSTGELFF.

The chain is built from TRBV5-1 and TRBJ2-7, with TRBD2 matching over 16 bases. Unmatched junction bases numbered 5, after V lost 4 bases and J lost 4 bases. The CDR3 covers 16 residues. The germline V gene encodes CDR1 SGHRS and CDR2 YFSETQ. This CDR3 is CASSLGLAGGHYEQYF. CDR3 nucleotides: TGCGCCAGCAGCCTGGGACTAGCGGGGGGGCATTACGAGCAGTACTTC. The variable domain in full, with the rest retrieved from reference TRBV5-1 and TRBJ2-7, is KAGVTQTPRYLIKTRGQQVTLSCSPISGHRSVSWYQQTPGQGLQFLFEYFSETQRNKGNFPGRFSGRQFSNSRSEMNVSTLELGDSALYLCASSLGLAGGHYEQYFGPGTRLTVT.

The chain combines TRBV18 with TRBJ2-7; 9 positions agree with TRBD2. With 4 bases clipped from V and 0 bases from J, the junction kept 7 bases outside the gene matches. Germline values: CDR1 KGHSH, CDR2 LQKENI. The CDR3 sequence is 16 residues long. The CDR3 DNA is TGTGCCAGCTCACTCACTAGCGGGTCGGACTCCTACGAGCAGTACTTC. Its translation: CASSLTSGSDSYEQYF.

The CDR3 DNA reads TGTGCCAGCAGCCAGCAGGGGCCCAGCTCTGGAAACACCATATATTTT. Its translation: CASSQQGPSSGNTIYF. The rearrangement uses TRBV2 and TRBJ1-3; possibly TRBD1 for D (6 bases). Germline values: CDR1 SNHLY, CDR2 FYNNEI. Trimming removed 6 bases at V and 0 bases at J, with 15 bases between. The CDR3 spans 16 residues. Full variable domain (missing parts from reference TRBV2 and TRBJ1-3): EPEVTQTPSHQVTQMGQEVILRCVPISNHLYFYWYRQILGQKVEFLVSFYNNEISEKSEIFDDQFSVERPDGSNFTLKIRSTKLEDSAMYFCASSQQGPSSGNTIYFGEGSWLTVV.

CDR3 coding DNA: TGTGCCAGCAACTCACAGGGGAGCAATCAGCCCCAGCATTTT. Protein: CASNSQGSNQPQHF. J is TRBJ1-5 and V is TRBV2, with 7 bases aligning to TRBD1. The CDR3 runs to 14 residues. CDR1 is SNHLY and CDR2 is FYNNEI in the germline V gene. V was clipped by 7 bases and J by 1 base; unmatched bases: 4.

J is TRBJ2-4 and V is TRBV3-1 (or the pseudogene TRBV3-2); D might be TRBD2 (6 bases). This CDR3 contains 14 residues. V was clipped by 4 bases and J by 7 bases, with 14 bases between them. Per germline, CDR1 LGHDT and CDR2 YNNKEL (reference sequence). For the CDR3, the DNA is TGTGCCAGCAGCCCCTACTCAGGGACTAACATTCAGTACTTC. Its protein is CASSPYSGTNIQYF.

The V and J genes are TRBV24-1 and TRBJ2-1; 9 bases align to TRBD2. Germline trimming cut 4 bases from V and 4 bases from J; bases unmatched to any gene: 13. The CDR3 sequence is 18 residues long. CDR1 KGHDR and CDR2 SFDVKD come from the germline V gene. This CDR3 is CATSDPLSGRGTYNEQFF. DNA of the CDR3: TGTGCCACCAGTGACCCGCTTAGCGGGAGAGGTACTTACAATGAGCAGTTCTTC.

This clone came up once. This CDR3 reads CASRDRDPTEAFF. The CDR3 nucleotides are TGTGCCAGCAGGGACAGGGACCCCACTGAAGCTTTCTTT. This rearrangement joins TRBV28 to TRBJ1-1; 8 nucleotides agree with TRBD1. The CDR3 has 13 residues. V trimming: 6 bases; J trimming: 4 bases; junction bases outside the gene matches: 4. Germline CDR1 MDHEN, CDR2 SYDVKM.

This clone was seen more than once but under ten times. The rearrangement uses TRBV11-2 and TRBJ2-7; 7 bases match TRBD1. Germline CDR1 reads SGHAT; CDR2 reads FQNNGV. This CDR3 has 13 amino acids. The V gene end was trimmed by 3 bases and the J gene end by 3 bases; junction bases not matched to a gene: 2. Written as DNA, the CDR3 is TGTGCCAGCAGCTTGAACAGGGGCTACGAGCAGTACTTC. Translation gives CASSLNRGYEQYF.

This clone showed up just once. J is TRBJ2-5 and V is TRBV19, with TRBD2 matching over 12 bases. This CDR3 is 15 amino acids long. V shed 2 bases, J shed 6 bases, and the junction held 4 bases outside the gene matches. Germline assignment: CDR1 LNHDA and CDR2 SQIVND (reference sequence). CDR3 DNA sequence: TGTGCCAGTAGTATACTAGCGGGGGGGGCGCAGACCCAGTACTTC. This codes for CASSILAGGAQTQYF.

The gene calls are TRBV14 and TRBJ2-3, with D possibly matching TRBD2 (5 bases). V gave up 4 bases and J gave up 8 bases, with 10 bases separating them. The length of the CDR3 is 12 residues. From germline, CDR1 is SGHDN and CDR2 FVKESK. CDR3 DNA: TGTGCCAGCAGCCCCCCGGGGTCTACGCAGTATTTT. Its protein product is CASSPPGSTQYF.

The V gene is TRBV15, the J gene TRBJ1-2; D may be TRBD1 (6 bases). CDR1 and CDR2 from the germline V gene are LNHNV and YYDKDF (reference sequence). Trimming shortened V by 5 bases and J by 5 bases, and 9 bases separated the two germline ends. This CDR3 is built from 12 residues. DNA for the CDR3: TGTGCCACCAGCCAGACAGGTTATGGCTACACCTTC. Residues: CATSQTGYGYTF.

This CDR3 is CASTTLSATNEKLFF. CDR3 in DNA: TGTGCCAGCACCACTCTGTCGGCAACTAATGAAAAACTGTTTTTT. The gene calls are TRBV27 and TRBJ1-4; D is uncertain. The germline gives CDR1 MNHEY, CDR2 SMNVEV (reference sequence). Trimming stripped 7 bases from V and 0 bases from J, with 12 bases between. The CDR3 loop spans 15 amino acids.

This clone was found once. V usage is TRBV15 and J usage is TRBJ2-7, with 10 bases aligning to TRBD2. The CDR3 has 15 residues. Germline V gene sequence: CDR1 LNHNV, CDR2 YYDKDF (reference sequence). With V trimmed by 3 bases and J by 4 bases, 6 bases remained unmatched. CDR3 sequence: CATSRTGTSAYEQYF. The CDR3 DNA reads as TGTGCCACCAGCAGGACAGGGACTAGCGCGTACGAGCAGTACTTC.

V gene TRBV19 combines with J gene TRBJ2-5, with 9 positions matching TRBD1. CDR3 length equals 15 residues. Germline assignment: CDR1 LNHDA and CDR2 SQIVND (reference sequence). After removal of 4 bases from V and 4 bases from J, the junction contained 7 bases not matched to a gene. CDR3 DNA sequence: TGTGCCAGTAGTACTGGGACAGGGCAGGGAGAGACCCAGTACTTC. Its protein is CASSTGTGQGETQYF.

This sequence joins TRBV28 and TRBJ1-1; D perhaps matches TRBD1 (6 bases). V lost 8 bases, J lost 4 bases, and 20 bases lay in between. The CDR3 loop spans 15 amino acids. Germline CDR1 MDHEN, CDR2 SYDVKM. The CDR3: CASPPTGQGITEAFF. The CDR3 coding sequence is TGTGCCAGCCCCCCTACAGGGCAGGGGATCACTGAAGCTTTCTTT. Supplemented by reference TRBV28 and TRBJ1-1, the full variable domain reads DVKVTQSSRYLVKRTGEKVFLECVQDMDHENMFWYRQDPGLGLRLIYFSYDVKMKEKGDIPEGYSVSREKKERFSLILESASTNQTSMYLCASPPTGQGITEAFFGQGTRLTVV.

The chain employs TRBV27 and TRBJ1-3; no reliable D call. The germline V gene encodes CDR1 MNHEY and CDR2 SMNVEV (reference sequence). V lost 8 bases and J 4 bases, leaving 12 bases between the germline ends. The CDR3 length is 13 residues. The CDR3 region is CASAPSRGNTIYF. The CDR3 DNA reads TGTGCCAGCGCTCCTTCCCGGGGAAACACCATATATTTT.

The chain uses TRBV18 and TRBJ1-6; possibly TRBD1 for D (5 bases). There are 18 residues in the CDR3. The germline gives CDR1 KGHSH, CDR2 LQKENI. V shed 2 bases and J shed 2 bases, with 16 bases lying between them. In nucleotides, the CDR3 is TGTGCCAGCTCACCAGCGGCGGGGGGAGTTACCTATAATTCACCCCTCCACTTT. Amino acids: CASSPAAGGVTYNSPLHF.

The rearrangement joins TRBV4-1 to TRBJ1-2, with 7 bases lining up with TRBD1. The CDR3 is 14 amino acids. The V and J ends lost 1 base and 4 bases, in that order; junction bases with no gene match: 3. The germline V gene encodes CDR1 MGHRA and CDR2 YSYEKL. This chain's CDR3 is CASSQGDSGYGYTF. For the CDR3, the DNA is TGCGCCAGCAGCCAAGGGGACAGCGGCTATGGCTACACCTTC.

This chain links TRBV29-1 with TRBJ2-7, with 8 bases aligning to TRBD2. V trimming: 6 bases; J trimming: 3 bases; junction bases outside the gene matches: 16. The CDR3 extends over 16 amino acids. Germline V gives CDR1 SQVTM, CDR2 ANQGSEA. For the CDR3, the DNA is TGCAGCGTCAAACCAACCTCACTAGCGGCAAACTACGAGCAGTACTTC. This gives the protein CSVKPTSLAANYEQYF.

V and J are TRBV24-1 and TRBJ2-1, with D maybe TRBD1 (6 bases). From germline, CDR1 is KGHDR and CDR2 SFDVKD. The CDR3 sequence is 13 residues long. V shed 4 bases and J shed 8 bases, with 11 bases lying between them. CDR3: CATSEGRTDEQFF. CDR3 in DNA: TGTGCCACCAGTGAAGGGCGGACAGATGAGCAGTTCTTC.

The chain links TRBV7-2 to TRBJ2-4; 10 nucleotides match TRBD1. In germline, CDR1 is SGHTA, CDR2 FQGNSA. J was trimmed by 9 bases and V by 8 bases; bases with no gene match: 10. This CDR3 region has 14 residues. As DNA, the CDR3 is TGTGCCAGCGGAACGGACAGGGGGGGTCTCATTCAGTACTTC. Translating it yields CASGTDRGGLIQYF.

For the CDR3, the DNA is TGTGCCAGCAGCTTGGGAGGCGTCGGATCACCCCTCCACTTT. It codes for CASSLGGVGSPLHF. The chain joins TRBV11-2 to TRBJ1-6; D unclear. The ends were cut back, 3 bases at V and 10 bases at J, with 13 bases in the middle. Germline V lookup: CDR1 SGHAT, CDR2 FQNNGV. The CDR3 is 14 residues long.

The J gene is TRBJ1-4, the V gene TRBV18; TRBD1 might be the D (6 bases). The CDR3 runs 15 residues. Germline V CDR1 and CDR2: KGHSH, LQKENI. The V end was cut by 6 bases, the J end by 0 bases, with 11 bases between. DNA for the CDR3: TGTGCCAGCTCGATGGGGGCGACAACTAATGAAAAACTGTTTTTT. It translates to CASSMGATTNEKLFF.

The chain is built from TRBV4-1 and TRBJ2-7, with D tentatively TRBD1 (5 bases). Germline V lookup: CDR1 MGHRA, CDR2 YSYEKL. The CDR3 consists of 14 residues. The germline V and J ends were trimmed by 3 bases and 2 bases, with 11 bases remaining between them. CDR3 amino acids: CASSQTDSTYEQYF. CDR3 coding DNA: TGCGCCAGCAGCCAGACAGACAGCACCTACGAGCAGTACTTC.

The CDR3 spells CASSLVLGSYNEQFF. The CDR3 DNA is TGCGCCAGCAGCTTGGTCCTAGGTTCCTACAATGAGCAGTTCTTC. The rearrangement joins TRBV5-1 to TRBJ2-1; D is unresolved. This CDR3 comprises 15 residues. Germline lookup yields CDR1 SGHRS and CDR2 YFSETQ. With 0 bases removed from V and 1 base from J, the gap between germline ends came to 8 bases.